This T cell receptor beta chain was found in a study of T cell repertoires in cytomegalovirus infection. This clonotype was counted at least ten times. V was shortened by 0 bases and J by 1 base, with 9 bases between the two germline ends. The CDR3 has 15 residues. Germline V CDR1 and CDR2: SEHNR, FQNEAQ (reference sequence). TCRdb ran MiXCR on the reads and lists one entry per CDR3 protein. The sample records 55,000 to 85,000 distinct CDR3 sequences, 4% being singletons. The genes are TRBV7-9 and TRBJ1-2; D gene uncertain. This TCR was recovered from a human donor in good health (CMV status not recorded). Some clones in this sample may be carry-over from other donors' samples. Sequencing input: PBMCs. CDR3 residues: CASSLARGLNYGYTF. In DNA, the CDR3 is TGTGCCAGCAGCTTAGCGCGAGGGCTTAACTATGGCTACACCTTC.